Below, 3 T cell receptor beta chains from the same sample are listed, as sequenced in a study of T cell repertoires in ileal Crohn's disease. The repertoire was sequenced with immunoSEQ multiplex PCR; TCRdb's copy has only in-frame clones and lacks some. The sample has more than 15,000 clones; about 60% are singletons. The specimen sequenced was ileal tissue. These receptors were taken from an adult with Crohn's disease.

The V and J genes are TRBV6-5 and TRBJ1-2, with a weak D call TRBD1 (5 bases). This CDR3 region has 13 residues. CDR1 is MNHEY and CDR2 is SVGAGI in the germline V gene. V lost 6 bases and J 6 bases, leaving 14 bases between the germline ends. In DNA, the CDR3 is TGTGCCAGCAGCTACGAGTCGGGGGATGGCTACACCTTC. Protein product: CASSYESGDGYTF.

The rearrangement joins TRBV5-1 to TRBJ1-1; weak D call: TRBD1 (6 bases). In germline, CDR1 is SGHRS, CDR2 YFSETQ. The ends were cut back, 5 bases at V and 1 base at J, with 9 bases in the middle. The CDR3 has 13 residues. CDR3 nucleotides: TGCGCCAGCAGTCAACAGGGGAACACTGAAGCTTTCTTT. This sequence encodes CASSQQGNTEAFF.

The CDR3 loop reads CAWSPGGLHTDTQYF. CDR3 DNA: TGTGCCTGGAGTCCGGGCGGACTTCACACAGATACGCAGTATTTT. The chain employs TRBV30 and TRBJ2-3, with TRBD2 as a possible D gene (5 bases). The CDR3 runs 15 residues. Germline values: CDR1 GTSNPN, CDR2 SVGIG (reference sequence). V lost 2 bases and J lost 2, with 14 bases in between.